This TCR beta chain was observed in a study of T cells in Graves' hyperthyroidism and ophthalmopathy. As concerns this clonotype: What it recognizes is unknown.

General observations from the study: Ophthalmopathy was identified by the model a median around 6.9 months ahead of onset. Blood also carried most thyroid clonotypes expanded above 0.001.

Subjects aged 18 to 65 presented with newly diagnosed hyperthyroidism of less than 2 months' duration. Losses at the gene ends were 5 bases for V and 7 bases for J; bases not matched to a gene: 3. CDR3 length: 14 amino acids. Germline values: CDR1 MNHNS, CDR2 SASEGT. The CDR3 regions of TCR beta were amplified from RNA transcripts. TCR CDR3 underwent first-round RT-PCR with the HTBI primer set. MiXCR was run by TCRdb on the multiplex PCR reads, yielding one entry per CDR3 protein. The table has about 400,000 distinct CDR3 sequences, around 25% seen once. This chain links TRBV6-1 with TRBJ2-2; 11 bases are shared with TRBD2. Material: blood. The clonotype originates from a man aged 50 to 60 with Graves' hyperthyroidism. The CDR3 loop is CASSNLAGGGELFF. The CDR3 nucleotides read TGTGCCAGCAGTAACCTAGCGGGAGGCGGGGAGCTGTTTTTT.